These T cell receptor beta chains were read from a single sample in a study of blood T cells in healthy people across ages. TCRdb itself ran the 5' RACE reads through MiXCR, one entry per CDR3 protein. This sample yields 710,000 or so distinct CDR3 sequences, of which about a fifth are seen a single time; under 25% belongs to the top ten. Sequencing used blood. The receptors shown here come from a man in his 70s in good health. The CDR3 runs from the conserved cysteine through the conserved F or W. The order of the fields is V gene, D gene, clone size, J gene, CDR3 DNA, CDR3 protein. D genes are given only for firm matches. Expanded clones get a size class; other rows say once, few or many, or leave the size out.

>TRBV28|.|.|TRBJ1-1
TGTGCCAGCAGTTTCGGGGGGGTGGACACTGAAGCTTTCTTT
CASSFGGVDTEAFF
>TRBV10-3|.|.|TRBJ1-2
TGTGCCATCAGTGACCCGATTGGGGATAACTATGGCTACACCTTC
CAISDPIGDNYGYTF
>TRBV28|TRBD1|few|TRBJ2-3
TGTGCCAGCAGTCCGTGGGACAGGGAGGCAGATACGCAGTATTTT
CASSPWDREADTQYF
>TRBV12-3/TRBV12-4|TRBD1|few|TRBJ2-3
TGTGCCAGCAGCCCGCCGGGACAGGGACCGCAGTATTTT
CASSPPGQGPQYF
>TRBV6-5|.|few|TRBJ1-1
TGTGCCAGCAGTTACTCGAGAGGTCCCACTGAAGCTTTCTTT
CASSYSRGPTEAFF
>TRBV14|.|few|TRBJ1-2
TGTGCCAGCAGCCACCCAGGACGGTCCGGCTATGGCTACACCTTC
CASSHPGRSGYGYTF
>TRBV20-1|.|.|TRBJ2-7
TGCAGTGCCCCAGGGCCCGTTTCCTACGAGCAGTACTTC
CSAPGPVSYEQYF
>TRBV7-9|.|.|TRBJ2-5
TGTGCCAGCAGCTTCTACCTTGGAGGGGCGGTAGAGTTCTTC
CASSFYLGGAVEFF
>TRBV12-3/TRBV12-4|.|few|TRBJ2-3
TGTGCCAGCAGTTTCAGGCGATCTGAAGCAGATACGCAGTATTTT
CASSFRRSEADTQYF
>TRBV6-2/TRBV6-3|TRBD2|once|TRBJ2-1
TGTGCCAGCAGTGAAATTAGCGCGGGAGAGGGAGATGAGCAGTTCTTC
CASSEISAGEGDEQFF
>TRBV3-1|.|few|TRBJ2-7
TGTGCCAGCAGCCAAAATTTCGGGAGTTTCACCTACGAGCAGTACTTC
CASSQNFGSFTYEQYF
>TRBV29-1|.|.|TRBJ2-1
TGCAGCCTTCGGAGCAATAGAGGGGTAAATGAGCAGTTCTTC
CSLRSNRGVNEQFF
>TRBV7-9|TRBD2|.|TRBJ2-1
TGTGCCAGCAGACCAGCGGGGGCCCCCTACAATGAGCAGTTCTTC
CASRPAGAPYNEQFF
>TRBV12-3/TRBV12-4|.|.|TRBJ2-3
TGTGCCAGCAGTTGGGGCTTTAGAGGGGTACCAGGTACGCAGTATTTT
CASSWGFRGVPGTQYF
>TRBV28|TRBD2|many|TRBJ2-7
TGTGCCAGCAGTTTCCGACTAGCGGAGCTCACCTACGAGCAGTACTTC
CASSFRLAELTYEQYF
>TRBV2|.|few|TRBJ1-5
TGTGCCAGCAGTGATCTCCGAGGCAGCCAGCCCCAGCATTTT
CASSDLRGSQPQHF
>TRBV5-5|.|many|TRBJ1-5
TGTGCCAGCAGCTTCCGGGACGTAGGAAATAGCAATCAGCCCCAGCATTTT
CASSFRDVGNSNQPQHF
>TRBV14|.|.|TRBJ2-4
TGTGCCAGCAGCCCCAGCCTAACACAGAACATTCAGTACTTC
CASSPSLTQNIQYF
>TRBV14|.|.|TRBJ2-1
TGTGCCAGCAGCCAATACAACGGTGAGCAGTTCTTC
CASSQYNGEQFF
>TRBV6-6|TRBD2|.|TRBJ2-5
TGTGCCAGCAGTGCCCTCCAACTAGCGGGGGTTCAAGAGACCCAGTACTTC
CASSALQLAGVQETQYF
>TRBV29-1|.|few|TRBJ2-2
TGCAGCGTTGTGACCCCTACCAGCGGGGAGCTGTTTTTT
CSVVTPTSGELFF
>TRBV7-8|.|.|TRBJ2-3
TGTGCCAGCAGCCGAGCCGGGACTCATGCAGATACGCAGTATTTT
CASSRAGTHADTQYF
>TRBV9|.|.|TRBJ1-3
TGTGCCAGCAGCATTCGATCGAGTGGAAACACCATATATTTT
CASSIRSSGNTIYF
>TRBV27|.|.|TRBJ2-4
TGTGCCAGCAGTTTATCCAGGAGTGTTAACATTCAGTACTTC
CASSLSRSVNIQYF
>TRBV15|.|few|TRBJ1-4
TGTGCCACCAGCAGAGGTCTGCCTAACAATGAAAAACTGTTTTTT
CATSRGLPNNEKLFF
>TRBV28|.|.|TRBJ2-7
TGTGCCAGCAGCCTGACCGGACGTACGGCCTACGAGCAGTACTTC
CASSLTGRTAYEQYF
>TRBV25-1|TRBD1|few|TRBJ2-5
TGTGCCAGCAGACCGAGGGGGCGAGAGACCCAGTACTTC
CASRPRGRETQYF
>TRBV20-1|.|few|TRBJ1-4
TGCAGTGCTCCGACTGGTAATGAAAAACTGTTTTTT
CSAPTGNEKLFF
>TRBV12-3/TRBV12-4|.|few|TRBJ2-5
TGTGCCAGCAGTTCCTGGACAAATCAAGAGACCCAGTACTTC
CASSSWTNQETQYF
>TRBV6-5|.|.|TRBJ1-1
TGTGCCAGCAGTTACTCGAATCGGGACACTGAAGCTTTCTTT
CASSYSNRDTEAFF
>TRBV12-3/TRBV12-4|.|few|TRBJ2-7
TGTGCCAGCAGTTTTTCCGGGCTTAGCTCCTACGAGCAGTACTTC
CASSFSGLSSYEQYF
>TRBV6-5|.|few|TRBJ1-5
TGTGCCAGCAGTCCTGGGGCAAAAAATCAGCCCCAGCATTTT
CASSPGAKNQPQHF
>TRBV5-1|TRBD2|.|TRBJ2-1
TGCGCCAGCAGCTATAGCGGGAGGGTATTTTATGAGCAGTTCTTC
CASSYSGRVFYEQFF
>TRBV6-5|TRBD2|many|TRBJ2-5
TGTGCCAGCAGCTGGACTAGCGGAGAGACCCAGTACTTC
CASSWTSGETQYF
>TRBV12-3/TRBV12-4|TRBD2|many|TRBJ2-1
TGTGCCAGCAGTCACCGGACTAGCGGCCGATCTGTACTTTCCAATGAGCAGTTCTTC
CASSHRTSGRSVLSNEQFF
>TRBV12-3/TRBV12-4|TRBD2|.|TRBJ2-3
TGTGCCAGCAGTCCCGGGACTAGCAAGTACACAGATACGCAGTATTTT
CASSPGTSKYTDTQYF
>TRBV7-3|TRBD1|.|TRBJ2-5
TGTGCCAGCAGCTCCGGGACAGGACACGAGACCCAGTACTTC
CASSSGTGHETQYF
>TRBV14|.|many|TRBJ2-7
TGTGCCAGCAGCCACAACTACGAGCAGTACTTC
CASSHNYEQYF
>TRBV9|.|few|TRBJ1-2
TGTGCCAGCAGCGTACATGGGGCTGGTGGCTACACCTTC
CASSVHGAGGYTF
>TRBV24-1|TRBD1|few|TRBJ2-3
TGTGCCACCAGTGATCAGACTGGACAGGGTTGGAACACGCAGTATTTT
CATSDQTGQGWNTQYF
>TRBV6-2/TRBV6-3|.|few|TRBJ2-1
TGTGCCAGCAGTTACGTGGGTTACAATGAGCAGCTCTTC
CASSYVGYNEQLF
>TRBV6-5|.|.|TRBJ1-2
TGTGCCAGCAGTTACTCGAGGTTGGGCTATGGCTACACCTTC
CASSYSRLGYGYTF
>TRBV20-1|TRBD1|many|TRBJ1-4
TGCAGTGCAACGGCAGGGGGTGAAAAACTGTTTTTT
CSATAGGEKLFF
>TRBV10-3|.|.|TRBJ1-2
TGTGCCATCAGTGGTAGGGGTGCCGAGAGCTACACCTTC
CAISGRGAESYTF
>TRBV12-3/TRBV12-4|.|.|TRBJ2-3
TGTGCCAGCAGCCTTTCCGGGGGAACCACAGATACGGAGTATTTT
CASSLSGGTTDTEYF
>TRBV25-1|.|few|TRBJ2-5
TGTGCCAGCAGTGTACAGGGACGAGAGACCCAGTACTTC
CASSVQGRETQYF
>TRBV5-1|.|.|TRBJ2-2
TGCGCCAGCAGCTCGACAGCTGGGGGCGGGGAGCTGTTTTTT
CASSSTAGGGELFF
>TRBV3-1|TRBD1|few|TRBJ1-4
TGTGCCAGCAGCAATCCGACAGGGGGGAATGAAAAACTGTTTTTT
CASSNPTGGNEKLFF
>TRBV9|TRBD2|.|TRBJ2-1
TGTGCCAGCAGCGTTGGGGGGCTAGCGGGAGGTACCCTCGATGAGCAGTTCTTC
CASSVGGLAGGTLDEQFF
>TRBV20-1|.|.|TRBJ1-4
TGCAGTGCAGAAGAGGGGGCTAATGAAAAACTGTTTTTT
CSAEEGANEKLFF
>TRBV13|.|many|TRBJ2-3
TGTGCCACCAGGACAAAGCTCACAGATACGCAGTATTTT
CATRTKLTDTQYF
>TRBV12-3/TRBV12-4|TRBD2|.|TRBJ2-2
TGTGCCAGCAGTTTATTCAGCGGGGGGGCTGCCGGGGAGCTGTTTTTT
CASSLFSGGAAGELFF
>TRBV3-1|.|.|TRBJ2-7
TGTGCCAGCAGCTCCAGGACAGTCTCCTACGAGCAGTACTTC
CASSSRTVSYEQYF
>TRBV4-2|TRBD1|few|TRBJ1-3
TGTGCCAGCAGCCAAGATAAACAGGGGGCCTTCTCTGGAAACACCATATATTTT
CASSQDKQGAFSGNTIYF
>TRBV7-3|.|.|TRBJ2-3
TGTGCCAGCAGCTTTGGCTTCGGGGCAGATACGCAGTATTTT
CASSFGFGADTQYF